The TCR beta chain described here comes from a study of identical twins. Carrying unique molecular identifiers, the cDNA also gained a universal primer site through template switching. TCRdb re-derived calls from the 5' RACE reads in MiXCR, one entry per CDR3 protein. Altogether hundreds of thousands of distinct CDR3 sequences are present, 10% to 15% being singletons, with the ten largest covering roughly 1.6%. The CDR3 runs to 13 residues. V gave up 6 bases and J gave up 16 bases; unmatched junction bases: 14. The data also belong to a second study, concerning yellow fever vaccine responses in identical twins. That paper states: The authors reported partly convergent, partly personalized vaccine responses in identical twins.

The V gene is TRBV12-3 or TRBV12-4, the J gene TRBJ1-5; 8 positions agree with TRBD1. This TCR was recovered from a woman between 18 and 29 years old in good health. The source material was PBMCs. The CDR3 DNA reads as TGTGCCAGCAGCCTCTCGACAGGGGACGTCCCCCATTTT. As protein: CASSLSTGDVPHF.